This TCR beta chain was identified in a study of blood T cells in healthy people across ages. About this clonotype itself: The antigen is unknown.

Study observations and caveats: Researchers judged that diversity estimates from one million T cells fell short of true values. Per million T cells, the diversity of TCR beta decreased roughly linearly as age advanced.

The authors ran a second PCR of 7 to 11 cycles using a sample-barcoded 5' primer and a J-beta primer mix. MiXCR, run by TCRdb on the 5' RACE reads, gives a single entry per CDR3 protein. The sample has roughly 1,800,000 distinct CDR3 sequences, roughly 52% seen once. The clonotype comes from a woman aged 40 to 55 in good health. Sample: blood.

CDR3 loop: CASSDRRLAMTRDEQFF. In DNA, the CDR3 is TGTGCCAGTAGTGATCGGAGGCTAGCCATGACCAGGGATGAGCAGTTCTTC. This chain links TRBV19 with TRBJ2-1; D possibly matches TRBD1 or TRBD2 (5 bases each). The V end lost 5 bases, the J end lost 8 bases, and 25 bases lay between the germline ends. Germline V gene data show CDR1 as LNHDA and CDR2 as SQIVND (reference sequence). There are 17 residues in the CDR3.